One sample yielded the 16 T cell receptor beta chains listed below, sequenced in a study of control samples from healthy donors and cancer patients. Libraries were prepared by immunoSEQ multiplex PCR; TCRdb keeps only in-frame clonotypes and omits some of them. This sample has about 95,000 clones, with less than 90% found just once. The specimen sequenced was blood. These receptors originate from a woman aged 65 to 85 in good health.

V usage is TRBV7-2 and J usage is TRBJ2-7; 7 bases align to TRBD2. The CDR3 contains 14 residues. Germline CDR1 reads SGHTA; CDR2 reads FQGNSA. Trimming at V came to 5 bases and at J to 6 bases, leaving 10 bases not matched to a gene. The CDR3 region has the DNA TGTGCCAGCAGCCTGGGCGGGAGTATGGGCGAGCAGTACTTC. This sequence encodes CASSLGGSMGEQYF.

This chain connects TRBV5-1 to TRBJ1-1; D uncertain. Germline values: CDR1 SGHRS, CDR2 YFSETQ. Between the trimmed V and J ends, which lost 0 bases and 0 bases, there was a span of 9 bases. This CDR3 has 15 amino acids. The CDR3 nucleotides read TGCGCCAGCAGCTTGGAGGCAGATATGAACACTGAAGCTTTCTTT. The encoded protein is CASSLEADMNTEAFF.

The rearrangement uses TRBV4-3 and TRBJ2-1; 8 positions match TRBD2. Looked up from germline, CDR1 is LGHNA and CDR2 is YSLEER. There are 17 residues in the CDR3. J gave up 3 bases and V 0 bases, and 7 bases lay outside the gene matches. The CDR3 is CASSQDHGGGFYNEQFF. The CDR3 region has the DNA TGCGCCAGCAGCCAAGATCACGGGGGGGGGTTCTACAATGAGCAGTTCTTC.

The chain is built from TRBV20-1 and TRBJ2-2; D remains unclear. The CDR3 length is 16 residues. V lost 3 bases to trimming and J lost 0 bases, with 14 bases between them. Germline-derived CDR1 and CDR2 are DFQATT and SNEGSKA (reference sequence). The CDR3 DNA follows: TGCAGTGCTAGTAGGACCAGCGCCACGAACACCGGGGAGCTGTTTTTT. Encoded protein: CSASRTSATNTGELFF.

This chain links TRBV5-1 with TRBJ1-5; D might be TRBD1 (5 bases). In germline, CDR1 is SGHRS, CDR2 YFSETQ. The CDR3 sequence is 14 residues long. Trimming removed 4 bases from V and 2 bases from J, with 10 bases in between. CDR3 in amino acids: CASSPMGGNQPQHF. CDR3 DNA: TGCGCCAGCAGCCCCATGGGGGGCAATCAGCCCCAGCATTTT.

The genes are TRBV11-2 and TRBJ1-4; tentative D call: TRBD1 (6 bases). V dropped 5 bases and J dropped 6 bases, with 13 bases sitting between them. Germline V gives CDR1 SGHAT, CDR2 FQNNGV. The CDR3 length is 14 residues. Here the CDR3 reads CASSALQGDEKLFF. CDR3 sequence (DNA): TGTGCCAGCAGCGCACTACAGGGAGATGAAAAACTGTTTTTT.

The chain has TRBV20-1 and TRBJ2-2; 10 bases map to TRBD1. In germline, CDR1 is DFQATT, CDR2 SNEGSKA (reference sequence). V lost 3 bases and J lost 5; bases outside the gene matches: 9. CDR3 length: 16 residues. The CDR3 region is CSASSVGTGATGELFF. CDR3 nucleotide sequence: TGCAGTGCTAGTTCTGTCGGGACAGGGGCGACCGGGGAGCTGTTTTTT.

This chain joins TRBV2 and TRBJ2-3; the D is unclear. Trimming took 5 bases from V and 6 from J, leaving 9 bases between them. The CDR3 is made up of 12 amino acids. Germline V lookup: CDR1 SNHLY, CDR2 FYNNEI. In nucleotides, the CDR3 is TGTGCCAGCAGTCCCCTAATGGATACGCAGTATTTT. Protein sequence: CASSPLMDTQYF. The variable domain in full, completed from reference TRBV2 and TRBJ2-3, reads EPEVTQTPSHQVTQMGQEVILRCVPISNHLYFYWYRQILGQKVEFLVSFYNNEISEKSEIFDDQFSVERPDGSNFTLKIRSTKLEDSAMYFCASSPLMDTQYFGPGTRLTVL.

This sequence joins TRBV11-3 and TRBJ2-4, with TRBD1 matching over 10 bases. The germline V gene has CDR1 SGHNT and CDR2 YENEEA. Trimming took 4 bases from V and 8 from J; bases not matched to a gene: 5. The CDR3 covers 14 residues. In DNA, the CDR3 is TGTGCCAGCAGCTCGACAGGGGGCGAGGACATTCAGTACTTC. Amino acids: CASSSTGGEDIQYF.

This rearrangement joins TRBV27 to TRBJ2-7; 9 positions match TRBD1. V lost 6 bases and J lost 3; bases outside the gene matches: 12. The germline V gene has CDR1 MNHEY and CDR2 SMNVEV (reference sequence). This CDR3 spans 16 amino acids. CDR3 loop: CASSRDRASGGYEQYF. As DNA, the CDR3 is TGTGCCAGCAGCCGGGACAGGGCTTCAGGTGGCTACGAGCAGTACTTC.

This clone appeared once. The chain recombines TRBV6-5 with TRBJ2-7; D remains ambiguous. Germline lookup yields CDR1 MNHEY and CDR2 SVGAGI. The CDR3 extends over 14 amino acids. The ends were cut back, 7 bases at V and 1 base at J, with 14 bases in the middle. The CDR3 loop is CASKRAPFSYEQYF. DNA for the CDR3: TGTGCCAGCAAAAGGGCCCCATTTTCCTACGAGCAGTACTTC.

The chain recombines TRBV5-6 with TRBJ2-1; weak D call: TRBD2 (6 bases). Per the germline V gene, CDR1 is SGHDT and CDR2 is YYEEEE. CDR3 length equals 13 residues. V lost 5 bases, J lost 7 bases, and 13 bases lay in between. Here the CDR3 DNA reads TGTGCCAGCAGTTTTCTCAGCGGGAATGAGCAGTTCTTC. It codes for CASSFLSGNEQFF.

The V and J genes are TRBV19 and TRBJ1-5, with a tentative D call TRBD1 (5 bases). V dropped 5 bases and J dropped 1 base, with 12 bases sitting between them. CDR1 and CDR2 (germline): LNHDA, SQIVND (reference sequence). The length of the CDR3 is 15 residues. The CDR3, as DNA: TGTGCCAGTAGTTTCCAGGGTCGGAGCAATCAGCCCCAGCATTTT. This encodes CASSFQGRSNQPQHF.

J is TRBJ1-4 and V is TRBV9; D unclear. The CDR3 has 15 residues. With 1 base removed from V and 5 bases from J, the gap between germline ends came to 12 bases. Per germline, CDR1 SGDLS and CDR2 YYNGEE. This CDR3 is CASSVLGSGNEKLFF. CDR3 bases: TGTGCCAGCAGCGTACTCGGGAGTGGAAATGAAAAACTGTTTTTT.

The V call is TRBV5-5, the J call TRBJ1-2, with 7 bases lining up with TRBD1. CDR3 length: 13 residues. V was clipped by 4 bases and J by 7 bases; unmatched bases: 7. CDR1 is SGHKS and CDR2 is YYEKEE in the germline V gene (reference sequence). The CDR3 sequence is CASSQRQGPGYTF. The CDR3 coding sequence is TGTGCCAGCAGCCAGCGACAGGGTCCTGGCTACACCTTC.

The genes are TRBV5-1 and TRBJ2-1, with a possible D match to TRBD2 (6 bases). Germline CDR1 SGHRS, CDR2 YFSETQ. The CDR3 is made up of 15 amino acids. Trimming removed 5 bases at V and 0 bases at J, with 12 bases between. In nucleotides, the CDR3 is TGCGCCAGCAGACTTGGAGGGACCTCCTACAATGAGCAGTTCTTC. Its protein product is CASRLGGTSYNEQFF.